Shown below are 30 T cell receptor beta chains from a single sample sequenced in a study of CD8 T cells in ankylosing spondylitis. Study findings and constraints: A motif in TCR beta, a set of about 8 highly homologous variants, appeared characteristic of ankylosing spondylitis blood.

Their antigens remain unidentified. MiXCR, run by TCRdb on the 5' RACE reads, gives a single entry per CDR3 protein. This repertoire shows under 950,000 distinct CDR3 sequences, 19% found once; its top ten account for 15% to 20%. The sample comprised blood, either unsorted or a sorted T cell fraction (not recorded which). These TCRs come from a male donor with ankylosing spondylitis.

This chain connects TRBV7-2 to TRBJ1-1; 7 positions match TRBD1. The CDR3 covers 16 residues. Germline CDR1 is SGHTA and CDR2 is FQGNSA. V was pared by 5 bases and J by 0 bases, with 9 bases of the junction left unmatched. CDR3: CASSPAGRGLNTEAFF. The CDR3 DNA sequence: TGTGCCAGCAGCCCAGCGGGGAGGGGGCTGAACACTGAAGCTTTCTTT.

CDR3 DNA: TGCGCCAGCAGCCAAGACCCGGGACAGGGGGCAAATGAGCAGTTCTTC. It specifies CASSQDPGQGANEQFF. The chain uses TRBV4-1 and TRBJ2-1; 12 nucleotides align to TRBD1. The junction had 4 bases not matched to a gene; V was cut back by 0 bases and J by 7 bases. The germline V gene encodes CDR1 MGHRA and CDR2 YSYEKL. The CDR3 runs 16 residues.

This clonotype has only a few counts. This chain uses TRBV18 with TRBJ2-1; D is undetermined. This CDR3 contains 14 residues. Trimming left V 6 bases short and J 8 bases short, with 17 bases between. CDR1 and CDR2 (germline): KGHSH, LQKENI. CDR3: CASSPGPPGDEQFF. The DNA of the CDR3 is TGTGCCAGCTCCCCCGGACCCCCGGGCGATGAGCAGTTCTTC.

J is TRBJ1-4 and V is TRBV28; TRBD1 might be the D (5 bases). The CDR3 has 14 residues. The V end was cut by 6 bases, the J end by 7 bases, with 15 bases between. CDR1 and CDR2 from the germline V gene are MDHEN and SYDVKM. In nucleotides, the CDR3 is TGTGCCAGCAGCATTAGACAGTCCGGTGAAAAACTGTTTTTT. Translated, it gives CASSIRQSGEKLFF.

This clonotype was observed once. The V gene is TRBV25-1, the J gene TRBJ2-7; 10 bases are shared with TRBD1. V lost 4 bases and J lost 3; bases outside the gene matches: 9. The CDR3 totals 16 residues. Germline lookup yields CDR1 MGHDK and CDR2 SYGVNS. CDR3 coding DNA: TGTGCCAGCAGTGCCTACCGGGACAGGGGCGGCTACGAGCAGTACTTC. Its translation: CASSAYRDRGGYEQYF.

As DNA, the CDR3 is TGTGCCAGCAGCCACGGGTCGAAGTACGAGCAGTACTTC. This translates into CASSHGSKYEQYF. V is TRBV7-9 and J is TRBJ2-7; no clear D gene. This CDR3 region has 13 residues. V dropped 5 bases and J dropped 4 bases, with 12 bases sitting between them. Germline V gene sequence: CDR1 SEHNR, CDR2 FQNEAQ (reference sequence).

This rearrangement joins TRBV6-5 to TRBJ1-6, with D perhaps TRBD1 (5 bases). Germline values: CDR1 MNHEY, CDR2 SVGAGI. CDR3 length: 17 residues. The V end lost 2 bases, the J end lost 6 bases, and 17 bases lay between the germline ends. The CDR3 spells CASSYIDRTGGNSPLHF. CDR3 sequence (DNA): TGTGCCAGCAGTTACATCGACAGAACCGGCGGTAATTCACCCCTCCACTTT.

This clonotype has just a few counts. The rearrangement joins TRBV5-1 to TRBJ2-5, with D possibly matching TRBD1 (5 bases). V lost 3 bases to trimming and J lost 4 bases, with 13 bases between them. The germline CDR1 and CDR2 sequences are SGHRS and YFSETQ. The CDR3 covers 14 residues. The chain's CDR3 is CASSSQGSGETQYF. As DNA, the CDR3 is TGCGCCAGCAGCTCGCAGGGTTCGGGAGAGACCCAGTACTTC.

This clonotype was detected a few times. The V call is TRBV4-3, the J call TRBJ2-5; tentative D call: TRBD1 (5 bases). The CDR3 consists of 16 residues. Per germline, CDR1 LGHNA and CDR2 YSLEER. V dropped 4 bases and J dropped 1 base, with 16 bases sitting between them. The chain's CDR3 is CASSLYHLTAQETQYF. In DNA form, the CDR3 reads TGCGCCAGCAGCCTCTACCACCTGACAGCCCAAGAGACCCAGTACTTC.

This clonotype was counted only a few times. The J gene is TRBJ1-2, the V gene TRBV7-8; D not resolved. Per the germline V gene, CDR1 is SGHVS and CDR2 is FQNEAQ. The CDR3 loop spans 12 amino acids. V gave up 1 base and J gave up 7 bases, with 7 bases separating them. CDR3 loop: CASSLVGLGYTF. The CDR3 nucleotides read TGTGCCAGCAGCTTAGTGGGTCTTGGCTACACCTTC.

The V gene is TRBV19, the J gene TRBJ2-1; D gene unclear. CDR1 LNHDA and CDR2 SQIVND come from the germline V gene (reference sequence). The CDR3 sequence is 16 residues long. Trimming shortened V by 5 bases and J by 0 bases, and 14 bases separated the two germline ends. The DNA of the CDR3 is TGTGCCAGTAGTCCCGGGCGGTGGAGCTCCTACAATGAGCAGTTCTTC. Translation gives CASSPGRWSSYNEQFF.

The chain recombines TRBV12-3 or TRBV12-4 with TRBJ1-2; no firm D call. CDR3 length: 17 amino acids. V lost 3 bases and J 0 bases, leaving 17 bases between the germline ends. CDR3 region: CASSFSPVPDSNYGYTF. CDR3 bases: TGTGCCAGCAGTTTTTCCCCGGTTCCGGACTCTAACTATGGCTACACCTTC.

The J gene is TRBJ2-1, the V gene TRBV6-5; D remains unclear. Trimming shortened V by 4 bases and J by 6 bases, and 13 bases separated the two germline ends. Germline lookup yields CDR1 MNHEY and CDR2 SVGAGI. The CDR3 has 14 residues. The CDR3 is CASSSVVQPNEQFF. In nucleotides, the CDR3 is TGTGCCAGCAGTTCCGTGGTCCAGCCCAATGAGCAGTTCTTC.

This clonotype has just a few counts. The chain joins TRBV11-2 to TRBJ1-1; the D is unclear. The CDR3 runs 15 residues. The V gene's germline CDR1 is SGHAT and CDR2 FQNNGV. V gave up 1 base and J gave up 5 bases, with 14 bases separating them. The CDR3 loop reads CASSLADRVGTEAFF. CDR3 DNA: TGTGCCAGCAGCTTAGCTGACCGGGTGGGTACTGAAGCTTTCTTT.

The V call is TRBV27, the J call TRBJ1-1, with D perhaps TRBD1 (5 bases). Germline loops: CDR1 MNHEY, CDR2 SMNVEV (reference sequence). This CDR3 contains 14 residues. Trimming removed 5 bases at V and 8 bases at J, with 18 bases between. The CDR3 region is CASSITGLFGEAFF. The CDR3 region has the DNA TGTGCCAGCAGTATTACAGGACTCTTCGGAGAAGCTTTCTTT.

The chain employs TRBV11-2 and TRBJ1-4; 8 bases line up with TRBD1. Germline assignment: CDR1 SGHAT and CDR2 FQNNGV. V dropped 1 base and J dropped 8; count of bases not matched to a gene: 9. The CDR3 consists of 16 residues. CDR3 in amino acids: CASSLGGTGHGEKLFF. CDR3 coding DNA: TGTGCCAGCAGCTTAGGAGGGACAGGCCATGGCGAAAAACTGTTTTTT.

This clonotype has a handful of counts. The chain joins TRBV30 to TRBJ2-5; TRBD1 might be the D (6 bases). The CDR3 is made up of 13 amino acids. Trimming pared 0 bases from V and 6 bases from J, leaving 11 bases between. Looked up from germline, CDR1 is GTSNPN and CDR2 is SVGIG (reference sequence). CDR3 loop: CAWSVGGPKTQYF. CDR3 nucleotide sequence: TGTGCCTGGAGTGTTGGGGGCCCAAAGACCCAGTACTTC.

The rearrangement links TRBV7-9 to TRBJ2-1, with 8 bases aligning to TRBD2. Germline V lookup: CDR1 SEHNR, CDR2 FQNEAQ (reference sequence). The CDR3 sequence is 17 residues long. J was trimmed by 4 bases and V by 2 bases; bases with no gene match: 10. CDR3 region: CASSLTRGADLYNEQFF. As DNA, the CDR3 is TGTGCCAGCAGCTTAACGCGGGGGGCCGACTTGTACAATGAGCAGTTCTTC.

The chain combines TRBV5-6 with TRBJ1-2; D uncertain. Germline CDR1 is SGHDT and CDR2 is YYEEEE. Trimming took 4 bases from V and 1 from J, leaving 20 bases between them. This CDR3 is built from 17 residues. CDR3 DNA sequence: TGTGCCAGCAGCCCCGTGCTGGGGTGGCAGGATAACTATGGCTACACCTTC. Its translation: CASSPVLGWQDNYGYTF.

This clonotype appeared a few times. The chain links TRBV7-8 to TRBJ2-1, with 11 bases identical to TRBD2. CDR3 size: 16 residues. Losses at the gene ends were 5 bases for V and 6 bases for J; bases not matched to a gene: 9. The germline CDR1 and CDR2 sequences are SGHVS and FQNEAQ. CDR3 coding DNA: TGTGCCAGCAGCACCACCGGGACTAGCGGACCCAATGAGCAGTTCTTC. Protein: CASSTTGTSGPNEQFF.

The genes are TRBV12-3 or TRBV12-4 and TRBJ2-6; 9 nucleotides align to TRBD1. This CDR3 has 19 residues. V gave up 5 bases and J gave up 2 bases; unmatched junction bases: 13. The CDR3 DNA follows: TGTGCCAGCAGTGGGGACAGGGAGAATCGCGTGGCTGGGGCCAACGTCCTGACTTTC. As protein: CASSGDRENRVAGANVLTF.

CDR3 loop: CASSETAFVSAEAFF. In DNA, the CDR3 is TGTGCCAGCAGTGAAACGGCCTTCGTGTCAGCTGAAGCTTTCTTT. V usage is TRBV6-4 and J usage is TRBJ1-1; no reliable D call. Trimming took 3 bases from V and 6 from J, leaving 17 bases between them. The CDR3 consists of 15 residues. Germline lookup yields CDR1 MRHNA and CDR2 SNTAGT.

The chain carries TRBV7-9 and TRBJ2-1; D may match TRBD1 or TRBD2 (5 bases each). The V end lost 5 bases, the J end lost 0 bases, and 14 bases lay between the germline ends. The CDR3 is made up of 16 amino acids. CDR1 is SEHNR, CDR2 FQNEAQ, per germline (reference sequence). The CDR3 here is CASSGPGTLSYNEQFF. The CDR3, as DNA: TGTGCCAGCAGCGGCCCCGGGACCCTCTCCTACAATGAGCAGTTCTTC.

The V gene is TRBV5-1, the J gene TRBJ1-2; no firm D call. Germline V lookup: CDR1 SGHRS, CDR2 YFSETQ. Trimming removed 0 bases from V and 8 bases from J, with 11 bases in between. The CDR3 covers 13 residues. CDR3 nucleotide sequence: TGCGCCAGCAGCTTGGCCTCGGCCAGGGGCTACACCTTC. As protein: CASSLASARGYTF.

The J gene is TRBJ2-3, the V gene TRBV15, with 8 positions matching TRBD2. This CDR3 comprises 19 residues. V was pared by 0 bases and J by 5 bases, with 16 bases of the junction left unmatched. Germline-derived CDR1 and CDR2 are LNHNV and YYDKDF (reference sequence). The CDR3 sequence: CATSRDRDGGLGGLDTQYF. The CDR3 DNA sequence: TGTGCCACCAGCAGAGACAGGGACGGGGGACTAGGGGGGCTAGATACGCAGTATTTT.

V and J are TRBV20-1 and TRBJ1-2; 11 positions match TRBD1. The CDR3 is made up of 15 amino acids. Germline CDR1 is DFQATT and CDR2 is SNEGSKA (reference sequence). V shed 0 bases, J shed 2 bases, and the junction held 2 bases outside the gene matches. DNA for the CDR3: TGCAGTGCTAGAGATCGGGACAGGGGGAACTATGGCTACACCTTC. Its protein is CSARDRDRGNYGYTF.

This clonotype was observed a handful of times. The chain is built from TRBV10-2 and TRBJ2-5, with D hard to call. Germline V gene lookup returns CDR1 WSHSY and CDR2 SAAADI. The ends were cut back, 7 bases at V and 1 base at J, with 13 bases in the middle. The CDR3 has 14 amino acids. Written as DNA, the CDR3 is TGCGCCAGCAAACATGTCGGGTTCCAAGAGACCCAGTACTTC. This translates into CASKHVGFQETQYF.

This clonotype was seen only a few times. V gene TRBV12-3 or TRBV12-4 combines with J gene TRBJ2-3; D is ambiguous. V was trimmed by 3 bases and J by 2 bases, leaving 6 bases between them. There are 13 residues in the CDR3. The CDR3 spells CASSLSNTDTQYF. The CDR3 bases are TGTGCCAGCAGTTTGTCCAACACAGATACGCAGTATTTT.

This CDR3 is CSARELRYRGTDTQYF. The CDR3 DNA follows: TGCAGTGCTAGAGAACTCCGGTACAGGGGGACAGATACGCAGTATTTT. This rearrangement joins TRBV20-1 to TRBJ2-3; 8 nucleotides agree with TRBD1. After removal of 0 bases from V and 3 bases from J, the junction contained 8 bases not matched to a gene. The germline gives CDR1 DFQATT, CDR2 SNEGSKA (reference sequence). The CDR3 contains 16 residues.

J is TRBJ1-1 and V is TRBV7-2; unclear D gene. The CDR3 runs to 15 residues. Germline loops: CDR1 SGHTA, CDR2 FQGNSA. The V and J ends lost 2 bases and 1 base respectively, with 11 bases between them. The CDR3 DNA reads TGTGCCAGCAGCTTAATACGGCCGAGGAACACTGAAGCTTTCTTT. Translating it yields CASSLIRPRNTEAFF.